This T cell receptor (beta chain) comes out of a study of spatial heterogeneity in lung cancer. General study results and limits: Intratumoral expanded alpha and beta TCR counts were found to track tumor mutation counts.

Time point in this sample: sample taken at primary tumor resection. This clonotype was counted ten times or more. The antigen is undetermined. Germline V lookup: CDR1 DFQATT, CDR2 SNEGSKA (reference sequence). V lost 5 bases and J 2 bases, leaving 15 bases between the germline ends. The CDR3 runs to 14 residues. The study tagged each TCR cDNA molecule with a unique molecular identifier. Each CDR3 protein is one row after TCRdb ran MiXCR on the 5' RACE reads. The sample lists roughly 5,300 distinct CDR3 sequences; approximately 8% were seen once. Sequencing used lung tumor tissue, obtained at surgery. V usage is TRBV20-1 and J usage is TRBJ2-5, with D hard to call. The clonotype was recovered from a female donor with early-stage non-small cell lung cancer. The CDR3 is CSAPETGRQETQYF. CDR3 nucleotides: TGCAGTGCTCCTGAAACGGGTCGACAAGAGACCCAGTACTTC.